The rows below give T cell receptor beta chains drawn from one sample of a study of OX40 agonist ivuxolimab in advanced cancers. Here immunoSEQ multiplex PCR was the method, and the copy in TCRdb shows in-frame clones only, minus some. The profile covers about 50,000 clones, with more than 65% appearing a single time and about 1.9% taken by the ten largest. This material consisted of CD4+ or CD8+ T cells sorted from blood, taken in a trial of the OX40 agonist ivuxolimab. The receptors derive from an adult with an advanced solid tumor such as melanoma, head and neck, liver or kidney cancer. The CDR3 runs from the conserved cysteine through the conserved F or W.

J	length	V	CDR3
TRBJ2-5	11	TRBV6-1	CASSEGETQYF
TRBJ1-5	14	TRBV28	CASTYVGANQPQHF
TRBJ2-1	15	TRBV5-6	CASSLAGSGTNEQFF
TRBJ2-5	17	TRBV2	CASSLSPGQTSQETQYF
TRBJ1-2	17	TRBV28	CASSLPRQATANYGYTF
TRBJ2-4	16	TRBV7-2	CASSSGTSGRKRIQYF
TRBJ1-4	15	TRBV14	CASSPQTGGHEKLFF
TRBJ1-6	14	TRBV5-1	CASSLGGYGSPLHF
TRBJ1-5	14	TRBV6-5	CASRLWGTNQPQHF
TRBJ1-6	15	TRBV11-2	CASSLDYRGNSPLHF
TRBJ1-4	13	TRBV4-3	CASSQNRVEKLFF
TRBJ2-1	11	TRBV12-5	CASGPRTEQFF
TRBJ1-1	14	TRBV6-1	CASSDGGARTEAFF
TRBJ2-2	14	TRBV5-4	CASSLERGAGELFF
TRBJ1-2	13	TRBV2	CASRGEARLGYTF
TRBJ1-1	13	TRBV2	CASSGDSNTEAFF
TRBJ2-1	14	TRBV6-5	CASRRGRPDNEQFF
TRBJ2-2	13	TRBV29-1	CSVVGTDTGELFF
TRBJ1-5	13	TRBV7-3	CASSLGVNQPQHF
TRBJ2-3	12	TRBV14	CASSQTGTTQYF
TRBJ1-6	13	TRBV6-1	CASSLNDNSPLHF
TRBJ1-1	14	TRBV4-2	CASSQDGGQAGAFF
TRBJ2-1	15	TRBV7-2	CASSFGGGPFNEQFF
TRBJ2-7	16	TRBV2	CASRGCGGGKSYEQYF
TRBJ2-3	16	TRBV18	CASSPLTGRPGDTQYF
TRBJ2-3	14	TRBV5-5	CASSSYRDRETQYF
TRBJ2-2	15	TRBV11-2	CASSRDRGGTGELFF
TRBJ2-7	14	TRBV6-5	CASSLVVAGYEQYF
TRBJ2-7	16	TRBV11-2	CASSFRPSPEAYEQYF
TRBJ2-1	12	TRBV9	CASSTHGGPRFF
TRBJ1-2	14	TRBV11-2	CASSWTEGGYGYTF
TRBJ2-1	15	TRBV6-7	CASSQNAGSYNEQFF
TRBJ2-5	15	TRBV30	CAWSSSGSRQETQYF
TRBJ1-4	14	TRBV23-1	CASSLGQGEEKLFF
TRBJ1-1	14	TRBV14	CASSLQAQNTEAFF